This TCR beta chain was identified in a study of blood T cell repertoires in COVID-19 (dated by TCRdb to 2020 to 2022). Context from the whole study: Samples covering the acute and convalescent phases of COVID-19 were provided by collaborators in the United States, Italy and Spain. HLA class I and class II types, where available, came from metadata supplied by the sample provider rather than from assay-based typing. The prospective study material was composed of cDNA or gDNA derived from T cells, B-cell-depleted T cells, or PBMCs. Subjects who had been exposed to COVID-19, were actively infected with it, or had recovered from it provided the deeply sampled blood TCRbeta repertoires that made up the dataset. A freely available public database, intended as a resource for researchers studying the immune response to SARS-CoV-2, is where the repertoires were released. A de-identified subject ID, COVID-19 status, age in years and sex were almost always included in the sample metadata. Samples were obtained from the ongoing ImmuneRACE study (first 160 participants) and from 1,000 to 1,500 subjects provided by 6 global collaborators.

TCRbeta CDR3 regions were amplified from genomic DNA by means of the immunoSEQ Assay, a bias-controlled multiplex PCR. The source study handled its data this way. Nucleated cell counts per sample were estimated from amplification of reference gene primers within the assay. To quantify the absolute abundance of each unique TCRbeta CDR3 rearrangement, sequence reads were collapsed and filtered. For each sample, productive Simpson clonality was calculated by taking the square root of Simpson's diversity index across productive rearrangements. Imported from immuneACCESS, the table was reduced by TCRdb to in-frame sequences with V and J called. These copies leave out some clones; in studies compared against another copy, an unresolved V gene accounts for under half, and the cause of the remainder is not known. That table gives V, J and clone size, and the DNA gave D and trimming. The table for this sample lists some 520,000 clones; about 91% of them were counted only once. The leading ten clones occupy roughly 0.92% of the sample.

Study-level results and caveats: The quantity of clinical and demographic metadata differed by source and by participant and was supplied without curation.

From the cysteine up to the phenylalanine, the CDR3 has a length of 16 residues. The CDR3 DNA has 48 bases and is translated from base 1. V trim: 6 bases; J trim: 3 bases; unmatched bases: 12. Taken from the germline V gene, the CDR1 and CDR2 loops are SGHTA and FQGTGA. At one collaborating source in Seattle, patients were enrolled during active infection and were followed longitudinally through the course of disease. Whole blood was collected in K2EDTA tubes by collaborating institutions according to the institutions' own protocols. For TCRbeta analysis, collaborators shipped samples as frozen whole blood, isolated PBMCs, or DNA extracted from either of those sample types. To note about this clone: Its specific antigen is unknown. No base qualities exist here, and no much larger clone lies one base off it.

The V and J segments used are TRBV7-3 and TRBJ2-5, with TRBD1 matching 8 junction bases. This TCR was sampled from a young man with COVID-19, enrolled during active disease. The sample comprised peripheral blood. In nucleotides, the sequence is TGTGCCAGCAGTCAAAATTCGAGGACAGGGAAAGAGACCCAGTACTTC. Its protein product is CASSQNSRTGKETQYF.